These T cell receptor beta chains were read from a single sample in a study of blood T cells in healthy people across ages. From the 5' RACE reads, TCRdb called clonotypes with MiXCR, one entry per CDR3 protein. The sample yields approximately 1.5 million distinct CDR3 sequences, roughly a third seen once. Sequenced sample: blood. These receptors all come from a woman in her thirties in good health. CDR3s include the opening cysteine and the closing phenylalanine or tryptophan. The order of the fields is CDR3 DNA, CDR3 protein, clone size, J gene, V gene, D gene. The D gene is left open where the match is weak. Where a row states a size, it is once, few, many or the class of an expanded clone; other rows omit it.

TGTGCCAGCAGTTTGTCCCCCGGGACCCATCTGGGGGAGCAGTACTTC CASSLSPGTHLGEQYF . TRBJ2-7 TRBV28 .
TGTGCCACCCTTGTAGCCGCGAGCAGCTCCTACAATGAGCAGTTCTTC CATLVAASSSYNEQFF . TRBJ2-1 TRBV2 .
TGTGCCAGCAGCAAACAAGAGGAACCCGGGGCCCAGTACTTC CASSKQEEPGAQYF . TRBJ2-7 TRBV21-1 .
TGTGCCTGGAACCCGGGACGGTTCAATGAGCAGTTCTTC CAWNPGRFNEQFF . TRBJ2-1 TRBV30 .
TGTGCCAGCAGCTCTACTGCAGGGCCACCCGAGCAGTACTTC CASSSTAGPPEQYF few TRBJ2-7 TRBV7-9 .
TGTGCCAGCAGTTTACTCCCCCCTCAGCCCCAGCATTTT CASSLLPPQPQHF few TRBJ1-5 TRBV28 .
TGTGCCAGCAGCTTATCGGGGCCGACTACCTACAATGAGCAGTTCTTC CASSLSGPTTYNEQFF . TRBJ2-1 TRBV7-3 .
TGCGCCAGCAGCTGGACAGTGCTTAATGAAAAACTGTTTTTT CASSWTVLNEKLFF few TRBJ1-4 TRBV5-1 .
TGCAGTGCCGAGCGGGGATACTCCTACAAGCAGTACTTC CSAERGYSYKQYF few TRBJ2-5 TRBV20-1 TRBD2
TGCGCCAGCAGCTTGGAGACTAGCGGGATCAATGAGCAGTTCTTC CASSLETSGINEQFF few TRBJ2-1 TRBV5-1 TRBD2